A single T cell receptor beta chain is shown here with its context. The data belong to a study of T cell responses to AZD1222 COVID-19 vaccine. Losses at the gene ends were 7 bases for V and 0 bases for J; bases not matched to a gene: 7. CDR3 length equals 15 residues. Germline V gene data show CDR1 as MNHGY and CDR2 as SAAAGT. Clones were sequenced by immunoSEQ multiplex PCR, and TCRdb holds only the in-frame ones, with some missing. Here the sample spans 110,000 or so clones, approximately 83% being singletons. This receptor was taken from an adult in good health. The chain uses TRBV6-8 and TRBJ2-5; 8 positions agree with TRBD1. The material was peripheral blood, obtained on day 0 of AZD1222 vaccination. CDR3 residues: CASTSRTGNQETQYF. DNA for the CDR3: TGTGCCAGCACTTCTCGGACAGGGAACCAAGAGACCCAGTACTTC.